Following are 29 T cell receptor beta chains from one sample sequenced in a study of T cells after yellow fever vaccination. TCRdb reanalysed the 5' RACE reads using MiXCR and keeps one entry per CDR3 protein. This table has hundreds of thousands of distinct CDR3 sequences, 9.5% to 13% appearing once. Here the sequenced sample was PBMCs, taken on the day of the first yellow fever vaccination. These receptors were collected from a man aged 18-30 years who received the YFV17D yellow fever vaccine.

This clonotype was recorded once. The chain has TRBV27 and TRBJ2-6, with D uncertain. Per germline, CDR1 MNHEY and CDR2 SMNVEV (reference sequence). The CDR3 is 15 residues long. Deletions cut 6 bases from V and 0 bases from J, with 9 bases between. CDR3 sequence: CASRGTYSGANVLTF. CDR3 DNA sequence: TGTGCCAGCAGGGGTACTTACTCTGGGGCCAACGTCCTGACTTTC.

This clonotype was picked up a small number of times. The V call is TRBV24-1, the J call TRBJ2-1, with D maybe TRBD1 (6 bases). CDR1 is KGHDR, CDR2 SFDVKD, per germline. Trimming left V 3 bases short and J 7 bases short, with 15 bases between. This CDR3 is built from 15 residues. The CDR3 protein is CATSDPMDSHNEQFF. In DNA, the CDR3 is TGTGCCACCAGTGATCCCATGGACAGCCATAATGAGCAGTTCTTC.

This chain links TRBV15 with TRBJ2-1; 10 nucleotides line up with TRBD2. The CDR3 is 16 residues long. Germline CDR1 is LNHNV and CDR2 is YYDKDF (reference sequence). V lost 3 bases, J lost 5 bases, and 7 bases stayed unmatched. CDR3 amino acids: CATSSPQGLADNEQFF. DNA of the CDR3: TGTGCCACCAGCAGTCCTCAAGGACTAGCGGACAATGAGCAGTTCTTC. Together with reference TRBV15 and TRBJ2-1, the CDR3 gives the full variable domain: DAMVIQNPRYQVTQFGKPVTLSCSQTLNHNVMYWYQQKSSQAPKLLFHYYDKDFNNEADTPDNFQSRRPNTSFCFLDIRSPGLGDTAMYLCATSSPQGLADNEQFFGPGTRLTVL.

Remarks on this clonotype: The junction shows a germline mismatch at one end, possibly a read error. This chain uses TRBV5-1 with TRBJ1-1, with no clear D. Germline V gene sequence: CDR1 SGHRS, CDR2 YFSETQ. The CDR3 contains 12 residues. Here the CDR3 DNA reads TGCGCCAGCATCTTGGACGGAGCTGAAGCTTTCTTT. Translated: CASILDGAEAFF.

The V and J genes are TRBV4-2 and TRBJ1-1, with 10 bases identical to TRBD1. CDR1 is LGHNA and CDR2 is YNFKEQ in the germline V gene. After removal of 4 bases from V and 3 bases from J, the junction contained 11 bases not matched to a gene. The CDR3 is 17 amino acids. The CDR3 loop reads CASSLSRDRGKYTEAFF. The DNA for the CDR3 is TGTGCCAGCAGCCTGTCCCGGGACAGGGGCAAGTACACTGAAGCTTTCTTT.

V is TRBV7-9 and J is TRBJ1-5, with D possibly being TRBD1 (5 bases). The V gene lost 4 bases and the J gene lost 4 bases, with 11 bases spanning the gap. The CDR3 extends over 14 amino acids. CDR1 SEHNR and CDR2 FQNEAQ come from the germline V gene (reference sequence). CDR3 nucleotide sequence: TGTGCCAGCAGCTCAGGGCCAGGAAATCAGCCCCAGCATTTT. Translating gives CASSSGPGNQPQHF.

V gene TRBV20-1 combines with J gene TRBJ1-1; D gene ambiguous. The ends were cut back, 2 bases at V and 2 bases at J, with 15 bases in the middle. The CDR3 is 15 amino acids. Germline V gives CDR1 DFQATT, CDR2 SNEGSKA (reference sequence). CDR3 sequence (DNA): TGCAGTGCTAGACGCGAAGGCACGGCAAACACTGAAGCTTTCTTT. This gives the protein CSARREGTANTEAFF.

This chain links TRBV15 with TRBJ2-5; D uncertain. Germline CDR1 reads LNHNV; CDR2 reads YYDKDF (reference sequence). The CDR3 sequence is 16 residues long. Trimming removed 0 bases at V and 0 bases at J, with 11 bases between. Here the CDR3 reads CATSREPGAYQETQYF. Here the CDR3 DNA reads TGTGCCACCAGCAGAGAACCAGGCGCGTACCAAGAGACCCAGTACTTC.

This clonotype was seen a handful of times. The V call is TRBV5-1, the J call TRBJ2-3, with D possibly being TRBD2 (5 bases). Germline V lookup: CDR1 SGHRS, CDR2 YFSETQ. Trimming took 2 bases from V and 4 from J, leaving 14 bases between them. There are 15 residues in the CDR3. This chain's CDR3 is CASSFLGLSSDTQYF. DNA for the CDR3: TGCGCCAGCAGCTTTCTAGGACTCAGCTCAGATACGCAGTATTTT.

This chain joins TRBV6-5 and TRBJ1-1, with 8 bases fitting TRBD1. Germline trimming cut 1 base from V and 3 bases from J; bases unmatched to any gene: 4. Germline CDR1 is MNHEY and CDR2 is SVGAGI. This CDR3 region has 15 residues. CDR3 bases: TGTGCCAGCAGTTACTTCGACAGGGGATACACTGAAGCTTTCTTT. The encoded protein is CASSYFDRGYTEAFF.

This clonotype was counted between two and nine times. The CDR3 sequence is CASSLFSGGHYNEQFF. The CDR3 DNA reads as TGTGCCAGCAGCCTCTTCAGCGGGGGGCATTACAATGAGCAGTTCTTC. The chain joins TRBV14 to TRBJ2-1, with TRBD2 matching over 9 bases. Trimming removed 4 bases from V and 4 bases from J; junction bases left unmatched: 8. Germline CDR1 and CDR2: SGHDN and FVKESK. The CDR3 runs to 16 residues.

The CDR3 region has the DNA TGTGCCATCAGTGGAGTAGGGTGGGAGCAGTACTTC. It yields the protein CAISGVGWEQYF. The J gene is TRBJ2-7, the V gene TRBV10-3; no reliable D call. The germline V gene has CDR1 ENHRY and CDR2 SYGVKD. The CDR3 is 12 residues long. Trimming pared 4 bases from V and 7 bases from J, leaving 11 bases between.

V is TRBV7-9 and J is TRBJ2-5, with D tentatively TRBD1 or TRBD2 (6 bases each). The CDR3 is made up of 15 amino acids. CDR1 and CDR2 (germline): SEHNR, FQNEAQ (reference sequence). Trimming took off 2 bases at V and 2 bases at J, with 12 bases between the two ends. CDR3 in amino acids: CASSLIQGTQETQYF. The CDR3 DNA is TGTGCCAGCAGCTTAATTCAGGGGACTCAAGAGACCCAGTACTTC.

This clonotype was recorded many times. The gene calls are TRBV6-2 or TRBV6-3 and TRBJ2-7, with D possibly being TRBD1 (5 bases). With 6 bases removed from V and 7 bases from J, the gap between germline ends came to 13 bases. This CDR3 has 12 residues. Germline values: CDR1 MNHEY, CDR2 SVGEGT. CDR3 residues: CASSLRAGEQYF. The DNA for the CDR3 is TGTGCCAGCAGCTTAAGGGCAGGGGAGCAGTACTTC.

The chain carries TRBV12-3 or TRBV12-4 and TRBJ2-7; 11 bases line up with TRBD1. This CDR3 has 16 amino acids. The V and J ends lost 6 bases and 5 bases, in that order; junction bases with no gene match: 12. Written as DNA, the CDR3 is TGTGCCAGCAGCCCCCCGAGGGGACAGGGGGGCCACGAGCAGTACTTC. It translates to CASSPPRGQGGHEQYF.

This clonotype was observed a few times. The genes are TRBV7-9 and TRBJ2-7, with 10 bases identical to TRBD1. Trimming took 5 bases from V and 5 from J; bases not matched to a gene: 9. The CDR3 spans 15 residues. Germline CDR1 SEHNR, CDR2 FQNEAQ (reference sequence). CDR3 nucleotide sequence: TGTGCCAGCAGCCCCCCCGGGGACAGGGGCAACGAGCAGTACTTC. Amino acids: CASSPPGDRGNEQYF.

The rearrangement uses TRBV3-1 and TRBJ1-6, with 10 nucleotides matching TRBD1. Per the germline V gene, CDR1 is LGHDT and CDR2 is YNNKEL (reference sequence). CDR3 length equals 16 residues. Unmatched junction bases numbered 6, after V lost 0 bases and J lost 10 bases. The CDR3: CASSQDRGTGVSPLHF. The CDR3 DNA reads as TGTGCCAGCAGCCAAGATAGGGGGACAGGGGTATCACCCCTCCACTTT.

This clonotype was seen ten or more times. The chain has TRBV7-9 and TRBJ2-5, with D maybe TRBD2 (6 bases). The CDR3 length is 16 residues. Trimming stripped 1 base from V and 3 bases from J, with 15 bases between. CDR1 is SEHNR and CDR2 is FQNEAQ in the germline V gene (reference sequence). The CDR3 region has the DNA TGTGCCAGCAGCTTAGAACTACCGGGAGAAAAAGAGACCCAGTACTTC. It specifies CASSLELPGEKETQYF.

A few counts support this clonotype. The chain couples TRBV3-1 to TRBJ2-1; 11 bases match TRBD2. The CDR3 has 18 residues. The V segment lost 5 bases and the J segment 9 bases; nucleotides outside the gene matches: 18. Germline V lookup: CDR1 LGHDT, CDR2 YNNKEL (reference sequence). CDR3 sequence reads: CASSTSRRLAGGGGEQFF. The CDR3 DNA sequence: TGTGCCAGCAGCACATCTAGGCGGCTAGCGGGGGGAGGGGGTGAGCAGTTCTTC.

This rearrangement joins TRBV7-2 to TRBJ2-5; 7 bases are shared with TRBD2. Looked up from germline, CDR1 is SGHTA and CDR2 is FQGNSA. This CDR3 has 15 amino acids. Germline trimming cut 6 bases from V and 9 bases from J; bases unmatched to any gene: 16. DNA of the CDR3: TGTGCCAGCAGTAAGGGGCTAGCGGCCATGGGGGCCCAGTACTTC. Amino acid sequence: CASSKGLAAMGAQYF.

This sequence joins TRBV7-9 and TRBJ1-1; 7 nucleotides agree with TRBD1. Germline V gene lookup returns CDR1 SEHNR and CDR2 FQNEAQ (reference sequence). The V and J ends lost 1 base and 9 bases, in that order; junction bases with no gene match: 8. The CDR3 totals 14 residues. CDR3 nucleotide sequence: TGTGCCAGCAGCTTAGATGGACAGGCTAGGAAAGCTTTCTTT. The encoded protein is CASSLDGQARKAFF.

The DNA of the CDR3 is TGCGCCAGCAGCTTGGGTGGCGAGCAGTACGTC. Its translation: CASSLGGEQYV. The chain combines TRBV5-1 with TRBJ2-7; D is undetermined. The V end lost 0 bases, the J end lost 6 bases, and 4 bases lay between the germline ends. The CDR3 is 11 residues long. Germline V CDR1 and CDR2: SGHRS, YFSETQ.

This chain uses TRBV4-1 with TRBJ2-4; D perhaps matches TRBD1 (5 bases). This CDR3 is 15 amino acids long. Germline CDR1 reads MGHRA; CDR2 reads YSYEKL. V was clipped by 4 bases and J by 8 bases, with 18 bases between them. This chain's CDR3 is CASSRWWVQGDIQYF. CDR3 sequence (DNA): TGCGCCAGCAGCCGCTGGTGGGTCCAAGGGGACATTCAGTACTTC.

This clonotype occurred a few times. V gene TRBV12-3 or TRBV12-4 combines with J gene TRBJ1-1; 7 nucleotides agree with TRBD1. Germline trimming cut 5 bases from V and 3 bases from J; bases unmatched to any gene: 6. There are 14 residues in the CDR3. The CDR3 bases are TGTGCCAGCAGTATTGGGACAGTAGACACTGAAGCTTTCTTT. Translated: CASSIGTVDTEAFF.

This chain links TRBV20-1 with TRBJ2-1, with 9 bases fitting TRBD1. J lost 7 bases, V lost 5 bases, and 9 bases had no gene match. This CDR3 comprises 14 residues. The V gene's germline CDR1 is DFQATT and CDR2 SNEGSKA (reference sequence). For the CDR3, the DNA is TGCAGTGCTGCAAGGCACAGGGGGCGGAATGAGCAGTTCTTC. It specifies CSAARHRGRNEQFF.

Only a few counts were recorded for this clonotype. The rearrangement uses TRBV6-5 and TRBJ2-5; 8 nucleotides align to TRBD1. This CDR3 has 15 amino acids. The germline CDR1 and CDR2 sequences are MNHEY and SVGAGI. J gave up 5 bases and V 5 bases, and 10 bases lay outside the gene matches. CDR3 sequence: CASSPYRTGQETQYF. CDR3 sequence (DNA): TGTGCCAGCAGTCCCTACCGGACAGGGCAGGAGACCCAGTACTTC.

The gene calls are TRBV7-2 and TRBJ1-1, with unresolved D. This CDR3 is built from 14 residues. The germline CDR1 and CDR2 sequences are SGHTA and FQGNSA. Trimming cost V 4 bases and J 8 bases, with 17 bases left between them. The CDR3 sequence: CASSSGFPHHEAFF. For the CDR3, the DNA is TGTGCCAGCAGCTCGGGATTTCCGCACCACGAAGCTTTCTTT. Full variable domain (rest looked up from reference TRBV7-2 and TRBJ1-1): GAGVSQSPSNKVTEKGKDVELRCDPISGHTALYWYRQSLGQGLEFLIYFQGNSAPDKSGLPSDRFSAERTGGSVSTLTIQRTQQEDSAVYLCASSSGFPHHEAFFGQGTRLTVV.

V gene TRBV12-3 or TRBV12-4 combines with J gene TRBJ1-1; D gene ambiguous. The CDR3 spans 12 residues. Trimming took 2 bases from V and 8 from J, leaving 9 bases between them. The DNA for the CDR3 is TGTGCCAGCAGTTTAAGTACAGAAGAAGCTTTCTTT. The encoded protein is CASSLSTEEAFF.

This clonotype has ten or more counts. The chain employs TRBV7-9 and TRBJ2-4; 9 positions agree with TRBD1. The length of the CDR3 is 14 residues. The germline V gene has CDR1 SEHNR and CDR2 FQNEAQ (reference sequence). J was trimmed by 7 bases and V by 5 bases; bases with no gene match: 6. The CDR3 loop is CASSTLGQGNIQYF. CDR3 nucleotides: TGTGCCAGCAGCACTTTGGGACAGGGCAACATTCAGTACTTC.